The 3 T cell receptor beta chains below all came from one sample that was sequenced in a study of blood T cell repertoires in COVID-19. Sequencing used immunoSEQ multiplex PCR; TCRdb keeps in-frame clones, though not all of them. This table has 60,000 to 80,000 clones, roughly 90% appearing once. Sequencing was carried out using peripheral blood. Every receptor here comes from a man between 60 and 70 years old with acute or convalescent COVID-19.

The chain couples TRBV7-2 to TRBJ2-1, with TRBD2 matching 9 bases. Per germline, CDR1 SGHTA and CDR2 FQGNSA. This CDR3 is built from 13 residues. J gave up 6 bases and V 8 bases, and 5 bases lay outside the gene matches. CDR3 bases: TGTGCCAGCGTACTAGCGGGCCTCAATGAGCAGTTCTTC. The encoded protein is CASVLAGLNEQFF. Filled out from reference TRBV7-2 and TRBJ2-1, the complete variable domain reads GAGVSQSPSNKVTEKGKDVELRCDPISGHTALYWYRQSLGQGLEFLIYFQGNSAPDKSGLPSDRFSAERTGGSVSTLTIQRTQQEDSAVYLCASVLAGLNEQFFGPGTRLTVL.

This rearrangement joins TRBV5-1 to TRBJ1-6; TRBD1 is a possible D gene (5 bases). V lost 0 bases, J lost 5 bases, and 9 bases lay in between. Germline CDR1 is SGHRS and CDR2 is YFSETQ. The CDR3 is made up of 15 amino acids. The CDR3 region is CASSLAGRDNSPLHF. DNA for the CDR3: TGCGCCAGCAGCTTGGCAGGCAGGGATAATTCACCCCTCCACTTT.

DNA of the CDR3: TGTGCCAGTAGTATACGGGGGGTACAGGGAAGGAATGAGCAGTTCTTC. It is translated as CASSIRGVQGRNEQFF. The rearrangement uses TRBV19 and TRBJ2-1; possibly TRBD2 for D (7 bases). The CDR3 totals 16 residues. The germline CDR1 and CDR2 sequences are LNHDA and SQIVND (reference sequence). Trimming shortened V by 2 bases and J by 7 bases, and 18 bases separated the two germline ends.